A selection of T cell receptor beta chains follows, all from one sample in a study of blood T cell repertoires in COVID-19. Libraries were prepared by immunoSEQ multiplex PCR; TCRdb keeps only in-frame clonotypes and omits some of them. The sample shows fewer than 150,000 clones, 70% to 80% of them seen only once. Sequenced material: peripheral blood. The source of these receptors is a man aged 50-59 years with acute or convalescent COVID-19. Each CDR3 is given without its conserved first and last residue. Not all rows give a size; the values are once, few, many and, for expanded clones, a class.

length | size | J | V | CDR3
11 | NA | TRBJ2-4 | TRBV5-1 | ASSPGQGNIQY
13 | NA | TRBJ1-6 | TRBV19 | ASSPKDILDSPLH
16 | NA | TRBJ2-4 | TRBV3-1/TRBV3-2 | ASNHSCDGELAKNIQY
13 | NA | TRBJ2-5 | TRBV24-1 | ATSEFTSLRETQY
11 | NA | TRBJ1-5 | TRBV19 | ASSLRGYQPQH
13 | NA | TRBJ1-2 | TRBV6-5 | ASREGRASNYGYT
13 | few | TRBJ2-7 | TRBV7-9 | ASSSPGLAGYEQY
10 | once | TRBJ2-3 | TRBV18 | ASSTSTDTQY
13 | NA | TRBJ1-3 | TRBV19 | ASSPWTISGNTIY
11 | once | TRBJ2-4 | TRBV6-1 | ASSEDRGNIQY
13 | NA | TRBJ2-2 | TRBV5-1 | ASSSRGQNTGELF
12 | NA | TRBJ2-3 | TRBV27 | ASRKRERADTQY
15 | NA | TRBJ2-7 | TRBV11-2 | ASSPTSPWRLPYEQY
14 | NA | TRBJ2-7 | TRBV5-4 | ASSLSLGGTPHEQY
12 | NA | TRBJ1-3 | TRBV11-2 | ASSSGDSRNTIY
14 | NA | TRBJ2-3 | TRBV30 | AWSEFRGARTDTQY
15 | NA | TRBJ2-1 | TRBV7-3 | ASSLGGSSGRINEQF
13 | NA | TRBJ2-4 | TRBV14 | ASSQVGTGGSIQY
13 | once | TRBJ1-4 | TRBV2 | ASSESGGTNEKLF
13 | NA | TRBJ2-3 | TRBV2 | ASNPTPGGRDTQY
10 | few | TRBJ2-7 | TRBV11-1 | ASSALVSEQY
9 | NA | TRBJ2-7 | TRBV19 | AVQGAYEQY
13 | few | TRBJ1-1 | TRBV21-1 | ASSKMGTSNTEAF
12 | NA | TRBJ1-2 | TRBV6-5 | ASTSTATNYGYT
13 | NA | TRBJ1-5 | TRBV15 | ATRKGRAGDQPQH
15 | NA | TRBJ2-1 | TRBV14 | ASSQDDPTSVYNEQF
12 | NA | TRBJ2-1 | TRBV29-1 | SVEDLQGTHEQF
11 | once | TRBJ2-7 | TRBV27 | ASSPGTGAEQY
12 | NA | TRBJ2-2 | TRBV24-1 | ATSANTNTGELF
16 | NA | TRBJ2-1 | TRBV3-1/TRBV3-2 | ASSQEYPRVRGVNEQF
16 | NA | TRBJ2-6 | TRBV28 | ASSSAGGPTSGANVLT
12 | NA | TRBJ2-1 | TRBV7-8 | ASSLAGGPYEQF
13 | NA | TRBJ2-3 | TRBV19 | ASSIVAGGTDTQY
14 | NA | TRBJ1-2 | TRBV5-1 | ASSLGQGRFDYGYT
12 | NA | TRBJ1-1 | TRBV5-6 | ASSFWGPYTEAF
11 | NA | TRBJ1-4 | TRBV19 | ASGLATNEKLF
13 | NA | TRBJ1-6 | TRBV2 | ASSTGTGLNSPLH
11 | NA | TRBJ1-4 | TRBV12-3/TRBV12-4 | ASSPTGSGKLF
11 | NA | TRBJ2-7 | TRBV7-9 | ASSFGNPYEQY
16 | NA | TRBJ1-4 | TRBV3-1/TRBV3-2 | ASSHQNCVIYYNEKLF
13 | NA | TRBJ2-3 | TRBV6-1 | ASSVAWASTDTQY
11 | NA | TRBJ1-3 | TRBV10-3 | AIRGTGQDTIY
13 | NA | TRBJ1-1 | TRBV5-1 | ASSSTGRLNTEAF
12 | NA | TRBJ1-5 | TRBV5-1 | ASSFTGNNQPQH
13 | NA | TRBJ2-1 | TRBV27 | ASSFGLAGMDEQF
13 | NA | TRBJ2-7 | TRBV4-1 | ASSQSGTGAYEQY
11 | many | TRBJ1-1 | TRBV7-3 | ASSPGGNTEAF
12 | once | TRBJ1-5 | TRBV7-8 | ASSLGQSESEEH
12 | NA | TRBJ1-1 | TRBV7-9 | AILNDGMNTEAF
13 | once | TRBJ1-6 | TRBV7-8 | ASRRTGGYNSPLH
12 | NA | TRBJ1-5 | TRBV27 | ASSFQGANQPQH
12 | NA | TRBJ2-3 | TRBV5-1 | ASSPMTSTDTQY
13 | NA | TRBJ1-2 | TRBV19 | ASSEAAEASYGYT
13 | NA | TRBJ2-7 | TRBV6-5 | ASNLPEGQGGEQY
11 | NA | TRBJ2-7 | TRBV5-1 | ASSPGTGVEQY
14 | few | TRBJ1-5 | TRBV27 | ASSLGTGDLGQPQH
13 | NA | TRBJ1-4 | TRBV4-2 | ASSRREGASEKLF
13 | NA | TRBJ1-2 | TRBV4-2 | ASSQDSGGNYGYT
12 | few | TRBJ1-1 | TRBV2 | ASSENRVATEAF